The present entry profiles one T cell receptor (beta chain) with its context. The data were taken from a study of blood T cell repertoires in COVID-19. Turning to the study itself: Acute and convalescent COVID-19 specimens originated in the United States, Italy and Spain. Sources were T cells, B-cell-depleted T cells, or PBMCs; the material itself was cDNA or gDNA.

The CDR3 totals 13 residues. V lost 3 bases and J 1 base, leaving 4 bases between the germline ends. Per the authors' pipeline: From reference gene primer amplification, estimates of nucleated cell counts were derived. TCRdb's table, derived via immunoSEQ multiplex PCR, lists solely in-frame clones and lacks some. That table supplies the V and J calls and clone size; D and trimming were determined from the DNA. The repertoire holds around 80,000 clones, with roughly 87% as singletons. The V and J genes are TRBV12-3 or TRBV12-4 and TRBJ1-3; D is ambiguous. The TCR was taken from an older man with acute or convalescent COVID-19. The specimen was peripheral blood. CDR3 bases: TGTGCCAGCAGTTTTTTATCTGGAAACACCATATATTTT. Amino acids: CASSFLSGNTIYF.